Below are 7 T cell receptor beta chains sequenced from a single sample in a study of blood T cells in healthy people across ages (dated by TCRdb to 2014 to 2015). Library preparation was by 5' RACE. Instrument used: Illumina HiSeq 2500. A second PCR of about 7 to 12 cycles was performed with a sample-barcoded 5' primer and a J-beta primer mix. TCRdb applied fastp at Q25 and MiXCR to the public reads, then kept only in-frame beta chains. Every entry covers one CDR3 protein and lists the most common genes and DNA from its rows. Within this sample are 720,000 or so distinct CDR3 sequences, with around 43% of them counted one time only. About 32% of the sample belongs to the ten largest clones. The sequencing input was blood. These receptors all stem from a man older than 75 in good health.

The V call is TRBV14, the J call TRBJ2-7; D ambiguous. The CDR3 is 13 residues long. Trimming cost V 2 bases and J 3 bases, with 8 bases left between them. The germline V gene encodes CDR1 SGHDN and CDR2 FVKESK. The CDR3 loop reads CASSQSRDYEQYF. The CDR3 nucleotides are TGTGCCAGCAGCCAATCAAGGGACTACGAGCAGTACTTC.

The V call is TRBV6-1, the J call TRBJ1-2, with D perhaps TRBD1 (6 bases). The ends were cut back, 4 bases at V and 6 bases at J, with 18 bases in the middle. The germline CDR1 and CDR2 sequences are MNHNS and SASEGT. The CDR3 runs 15 residues. The CDR3 DNA is TGTGCCAGCAGTGTCGAGCCTAGGGGGATCGATGGCTACACCTTC. It translates to CASSVEPRGIDGYTF.

The table lists this clonotype with a few counts. The V call is TRBV20-1, the J call TRBJ2-7; tentatively, D is TRBD2 (5 bases). Germline CDR1 and CDR2: DFQATT and SNEGSKA (reference sequence). This CDR3 is built from 13 residues. Trimming removed 5 bases at V and 4 bases at J, with 15 bases between. This CDR3 reads CSAPGVSGYEQYF. The CDR3 bases are TGCAGTGCTCCTGGGGTTTCGGGGTACGAGCAGTACTTC.

This clonotype was counted ten times or more. J is TRBJ2-7 and V is TRBV28; no clear D. This CDR3 spans 15 amino acids. The V end lost 2 bases, the J end lost 0 bases, and 11 bases lay between the germline ends. In germline, CDR1 is MDHEN, CDR2 SYDVKM. DNA for the CDR3: TGTGCCAGCAGTTTAGAAGTGGCCACCTCCTACGAGCAGTACTTC. Translating it yields CASSLEVATSYEQYF.

This clonotype was picked up a small number of times. This sequence joins TRBV9 and TRBJ2-1, with D perhaps TRBD1 (7 bases). TRBJ2-7 explains the end of the DNA better; the J call may be wrong. The germline CDR1 and CDR2 sequences are SGDLS and YYNGEE. The CDR3 has 16 residues. In nucleotides, the CDR3 is TGTGCCAGCAGCCCTCAGACAGGGAGGCTAGCTGGCGAGCAGTACTTC. This encodes CASSPQTGRLAGEQYF.

For this clonotype: This may come from a read error, since a much larger clone is one base off. V and J are TRBV6-2 or TRBV6-3 and TRBJ2-7; the match to TRBD2 covers 8 bases. The V segment lost 4 bases and the J segment 6 bases; nucleotides outside the gene matches: 11. This CDR3 contains 15 residues. The germline CDR1 and CDR2 sequences are MNHEY and SVGEGT. The DNA of the CDR3 is TGTGCCAGCAGTTCCCCTCGGGCGGGAGGATCCGAGCAGTACTTC. Translating gives CASSSPRAGGSEQYF.

This rearrangement joins TRBV11-2 to TRBJ1-1, with D tentatively TRBD1 (5 bases). Germline assignment: CDR1 SGHAT and CDR2 FQNNGV. There are 13 residues in the CDR3. V lost 5 bases and J lost 6, with 13 bases in between. The CDR3 DNA sequence: TGTGCCAGCAGCCTAAACCACAGGTCTGAAGCTTTCTTT. Translation gives CASSLNHRSEAFF. Variable domain in full (rest from reference TRBV11-2 and TRBJ1-1): EAGVAQSPRYKIIEKRQSVAFWCNPISGHATLYWYQQILGQGPKLLIQFQNNGVVDDSQLPKDRFSAERLKGVDSTLKIQPAKLEDSAVYLCASSLNHRSEAFFGQGTRLTVV.